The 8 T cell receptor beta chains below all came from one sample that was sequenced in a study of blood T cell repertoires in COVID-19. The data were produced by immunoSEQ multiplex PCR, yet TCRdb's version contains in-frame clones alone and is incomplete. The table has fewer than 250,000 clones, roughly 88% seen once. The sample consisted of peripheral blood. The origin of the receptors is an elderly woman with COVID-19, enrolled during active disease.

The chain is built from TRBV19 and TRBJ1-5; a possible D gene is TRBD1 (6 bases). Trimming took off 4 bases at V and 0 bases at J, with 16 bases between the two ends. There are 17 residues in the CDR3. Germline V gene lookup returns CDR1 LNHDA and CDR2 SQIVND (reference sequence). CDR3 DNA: TGTGCCAGTAGTACATCCGGGACATCTAATAGCAATCAGCCCCAGCATTTT. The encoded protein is CASSTSGTSNSNQPQHF. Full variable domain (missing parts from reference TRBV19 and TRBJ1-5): DGGITQSPKYLFRKEGQNVTLSCEQNLNHDAMYWYRQDPGQGLRLIYYSQIVNDFQKGDIAEGYSVSREKKESFPLTVTSAQKNPTAFYLCASSTSGTSNSNQPQHFGDGTRLSIL.

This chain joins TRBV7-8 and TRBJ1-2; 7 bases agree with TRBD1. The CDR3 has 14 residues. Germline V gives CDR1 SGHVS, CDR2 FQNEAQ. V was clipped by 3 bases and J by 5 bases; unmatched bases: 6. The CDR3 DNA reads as TGTGCCAGCAGCTTTCCGGGACAGTCATATGGCTACACCTTC. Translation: CASSFPGQSYGYTF.

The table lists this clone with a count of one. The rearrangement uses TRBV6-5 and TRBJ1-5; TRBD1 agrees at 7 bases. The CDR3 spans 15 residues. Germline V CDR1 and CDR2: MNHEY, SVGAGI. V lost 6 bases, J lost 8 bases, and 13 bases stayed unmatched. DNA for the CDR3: TGTGCCAGCAGGCCTGCGACAGGGCGAGCTGAGCCCCAGCATTTT. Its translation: CASRPATGRAEPQHF.

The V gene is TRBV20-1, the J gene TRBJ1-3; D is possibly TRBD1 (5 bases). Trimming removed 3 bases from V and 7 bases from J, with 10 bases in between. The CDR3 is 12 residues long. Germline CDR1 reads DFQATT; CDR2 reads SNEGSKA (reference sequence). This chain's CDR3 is CSASPGGNTIYF. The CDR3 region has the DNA TGCAGTGCTAGTCCCGGGGGGAACACCATATATTTT.

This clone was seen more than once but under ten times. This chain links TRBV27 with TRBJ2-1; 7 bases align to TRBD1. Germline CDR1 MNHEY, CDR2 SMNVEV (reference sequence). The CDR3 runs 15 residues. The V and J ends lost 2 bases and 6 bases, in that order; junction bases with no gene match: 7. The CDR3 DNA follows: TGTGCCAGCAGTTTAACCAGGGGGTTCGGCAATGAGCAGTTCTTC. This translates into CASSLTRGFGNEQFF.

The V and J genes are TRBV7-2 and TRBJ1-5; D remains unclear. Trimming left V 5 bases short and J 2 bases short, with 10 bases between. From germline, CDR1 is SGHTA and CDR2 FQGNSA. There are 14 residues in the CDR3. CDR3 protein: CASSLRGGNQPQHF. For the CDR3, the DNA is TGTGCCAGCAGCCTCCGGGGAGGCAATCAGCCCCAGCATTTT. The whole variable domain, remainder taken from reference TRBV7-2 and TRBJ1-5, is GAGVSQSPSNKVTEKGKDVELRCDPISGHTALYWYRQSLGQGLEFLIYFQGNSAPDKSGLPSDRFSAERTGGSVSTLTIQRTQQEDSAVYLCASSLRGGNQPQHFGDGTRLSIL.

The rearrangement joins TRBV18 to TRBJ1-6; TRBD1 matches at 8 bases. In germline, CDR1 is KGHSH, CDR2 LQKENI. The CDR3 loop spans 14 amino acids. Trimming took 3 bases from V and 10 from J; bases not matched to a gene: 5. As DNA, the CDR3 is TGTGCCAGCTCACCCGACAGGGGCAGGTCACCCCTCCACTTT. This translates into CASSPDRGRSPLHF.

CDR3 sequence (DNA): TGTGCCAGCAGCTCCGCCGGACAGAGTGGCACAGATACGCAGTATTTT. Protein sequence: CASSSAGQSGTDTQYF. The chain joins TRBV7-9 to TRBJ2-3, with TRBD1 as a possible D gene (6 bases). V lost 4 bases to trimming and J lost 1 base, with 15 bases between them. This CDR3 region has 16 residues. Germline V lookup: CDR1 SEHNR, CDR2 FQNEAQ (reference sequence).